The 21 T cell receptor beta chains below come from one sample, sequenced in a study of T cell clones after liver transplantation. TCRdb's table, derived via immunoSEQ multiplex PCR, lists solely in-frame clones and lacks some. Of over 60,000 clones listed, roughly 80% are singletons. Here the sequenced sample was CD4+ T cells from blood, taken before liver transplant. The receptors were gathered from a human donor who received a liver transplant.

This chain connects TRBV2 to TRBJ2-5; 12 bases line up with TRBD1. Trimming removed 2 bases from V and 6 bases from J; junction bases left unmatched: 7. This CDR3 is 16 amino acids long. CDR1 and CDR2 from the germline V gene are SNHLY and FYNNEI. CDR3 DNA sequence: TGTGCCAGCAGTGAATTAGGGACAGGGGGCGGAAAGACCCAGTACTTC. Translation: CASSELGTGGGKTQYF.

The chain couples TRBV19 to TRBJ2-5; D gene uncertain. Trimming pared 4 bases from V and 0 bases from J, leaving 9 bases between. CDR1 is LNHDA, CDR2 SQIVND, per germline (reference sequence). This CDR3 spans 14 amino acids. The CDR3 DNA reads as TGTGCCAGTAGTAACTCTGGATACCAAGAGACCCAGTACTTC. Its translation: CASSNSGYQETQYF.

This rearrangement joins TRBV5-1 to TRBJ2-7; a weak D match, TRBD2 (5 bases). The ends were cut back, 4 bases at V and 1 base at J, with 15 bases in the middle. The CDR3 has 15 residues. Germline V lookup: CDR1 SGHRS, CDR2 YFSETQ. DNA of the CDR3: TGCGCCAGCAGCACGGCTTTGGCGGGTTCCTACGAGCAGTACTTC. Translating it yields CASSTALAGSYEQYF.

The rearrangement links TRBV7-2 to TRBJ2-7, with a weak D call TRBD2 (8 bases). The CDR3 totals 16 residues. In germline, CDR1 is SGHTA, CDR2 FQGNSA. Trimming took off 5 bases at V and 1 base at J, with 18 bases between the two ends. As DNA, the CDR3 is TGTGCCAGCAGCCCAGGGGGAAGCGGGAGATCCTACGAGCAGTACTTC. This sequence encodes CASSPGGSGRSYEQYF.

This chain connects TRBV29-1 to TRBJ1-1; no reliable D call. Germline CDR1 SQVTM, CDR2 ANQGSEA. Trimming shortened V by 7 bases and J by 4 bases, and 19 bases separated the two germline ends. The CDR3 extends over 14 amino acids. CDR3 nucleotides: TGCAGCGCGTCTTCGGGCCTGGAGCCCACTGAAGCTTTCTTT. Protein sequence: CSASSGLEPTEAFF.

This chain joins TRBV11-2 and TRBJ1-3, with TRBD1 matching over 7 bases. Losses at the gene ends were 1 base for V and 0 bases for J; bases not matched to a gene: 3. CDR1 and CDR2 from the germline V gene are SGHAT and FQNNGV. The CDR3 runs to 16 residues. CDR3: CASSLARGFSGNTIYF. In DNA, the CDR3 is TGTGCCAGCAGCTTAGCCAGGGGGTTCTCTGGAAACACCATATATTTT.

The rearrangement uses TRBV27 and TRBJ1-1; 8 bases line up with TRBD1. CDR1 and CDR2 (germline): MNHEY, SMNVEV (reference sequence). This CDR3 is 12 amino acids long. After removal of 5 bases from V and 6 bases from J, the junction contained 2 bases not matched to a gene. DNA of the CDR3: TGTGCCAGCAGTCCCAGGGGGCCTGAAGCTTTCTTT. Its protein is CASSPRGPEAFF.

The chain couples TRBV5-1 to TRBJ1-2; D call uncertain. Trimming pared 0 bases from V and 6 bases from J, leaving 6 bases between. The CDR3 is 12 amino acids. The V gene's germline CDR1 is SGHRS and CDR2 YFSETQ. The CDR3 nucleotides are TGCGCCAGCAGCTTGGATCGGGATGGCTACACCTTC. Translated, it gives CASSLDRDGYTF.

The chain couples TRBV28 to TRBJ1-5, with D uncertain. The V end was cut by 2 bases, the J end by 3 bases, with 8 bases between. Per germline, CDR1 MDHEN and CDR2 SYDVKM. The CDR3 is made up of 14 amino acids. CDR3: CASSLQGINQPQHF. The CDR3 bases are TGTGCCAGCAGTTTACAAGGGATCAATCAGCCCCAGCATTTT.

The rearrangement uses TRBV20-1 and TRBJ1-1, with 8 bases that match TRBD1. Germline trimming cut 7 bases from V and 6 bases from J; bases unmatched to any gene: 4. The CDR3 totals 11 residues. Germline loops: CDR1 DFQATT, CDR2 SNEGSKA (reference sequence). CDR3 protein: CSVSQGAEAFF. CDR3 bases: TGCAGTGTTTCACAGGGGGCTGAAGCTTTCTTT.

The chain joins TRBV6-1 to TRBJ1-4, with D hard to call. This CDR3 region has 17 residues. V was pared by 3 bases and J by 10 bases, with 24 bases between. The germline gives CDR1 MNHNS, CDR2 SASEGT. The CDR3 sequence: CASSDAHLAMASVKLFF. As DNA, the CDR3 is TGTGCCAGCAGTGACGCGCACCTGGCTATGGCTTCAGTAAAACTGTTTTTT.

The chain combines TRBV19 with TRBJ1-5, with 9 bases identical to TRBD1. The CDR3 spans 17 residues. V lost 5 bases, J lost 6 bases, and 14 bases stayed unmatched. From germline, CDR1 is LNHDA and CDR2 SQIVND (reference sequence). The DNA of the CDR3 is TGTGCCAGTAGTCCCAAACCGGGACAGGGAAAGGGTCAGCCCCAGCATTTT. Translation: CASSPKPGQGKGQPQHF.

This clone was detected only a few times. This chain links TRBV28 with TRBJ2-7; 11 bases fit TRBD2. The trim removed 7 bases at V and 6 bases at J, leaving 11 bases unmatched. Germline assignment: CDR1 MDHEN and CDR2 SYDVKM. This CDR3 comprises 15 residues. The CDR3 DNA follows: TGTGCCAGCACCACCGAGGGACTAGCGGCGTTCGAGCAGTACTTC. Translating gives CASTTEGLAAFEQYF.

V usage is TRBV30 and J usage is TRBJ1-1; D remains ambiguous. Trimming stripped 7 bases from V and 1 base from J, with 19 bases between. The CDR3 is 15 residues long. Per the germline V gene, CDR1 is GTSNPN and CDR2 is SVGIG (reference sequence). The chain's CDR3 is CASKRGRERNTEAFF. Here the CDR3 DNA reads TGTGCCTCTAAGCGCGGGAGAGAAAGGAACACTGAAGCTTTCTTT.

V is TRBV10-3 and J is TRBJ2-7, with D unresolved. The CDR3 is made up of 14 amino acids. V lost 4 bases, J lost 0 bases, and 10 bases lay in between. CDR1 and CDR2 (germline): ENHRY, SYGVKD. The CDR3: CAISGLESSYEQYF. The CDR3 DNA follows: TGTGCCATCAGTGGCCTAGAGAGCTCCTACGAGCAGTACTTC.

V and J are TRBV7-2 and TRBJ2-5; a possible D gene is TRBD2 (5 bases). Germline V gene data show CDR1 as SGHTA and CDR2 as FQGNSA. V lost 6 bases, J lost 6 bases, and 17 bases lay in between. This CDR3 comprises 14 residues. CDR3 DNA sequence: TGTGCCAGCAGTAAGGACTGGCTGGGTAAGACCCAGTACTTC. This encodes CASSKDWLGKTQYF.

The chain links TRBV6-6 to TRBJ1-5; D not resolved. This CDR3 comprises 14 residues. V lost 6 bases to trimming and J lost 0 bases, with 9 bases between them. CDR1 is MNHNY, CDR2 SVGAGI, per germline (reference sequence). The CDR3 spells CASSYSGSNQPQHF. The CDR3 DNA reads TGTGCCAGCAGCTACAGCGGTAGCAATCAGCCCCAGCATTTT.

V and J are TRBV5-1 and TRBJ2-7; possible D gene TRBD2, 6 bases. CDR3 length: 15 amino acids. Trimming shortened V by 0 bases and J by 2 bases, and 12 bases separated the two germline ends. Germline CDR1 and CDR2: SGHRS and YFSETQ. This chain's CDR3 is CASSLDPGVTYEQYF. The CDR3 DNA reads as TGCGCCAGCAGCTTGGATCCGGGGGTTACCTACGAGCAGTACTTC.

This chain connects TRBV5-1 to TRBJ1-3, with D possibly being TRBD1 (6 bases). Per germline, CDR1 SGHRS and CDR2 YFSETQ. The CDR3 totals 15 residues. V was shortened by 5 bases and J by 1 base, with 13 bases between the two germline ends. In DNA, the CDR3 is TGCGCCAGCAGGGACAGTCTCTTTTCTGGAAACACCATATATTTT. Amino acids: CASRDSLFSGNTIYF.

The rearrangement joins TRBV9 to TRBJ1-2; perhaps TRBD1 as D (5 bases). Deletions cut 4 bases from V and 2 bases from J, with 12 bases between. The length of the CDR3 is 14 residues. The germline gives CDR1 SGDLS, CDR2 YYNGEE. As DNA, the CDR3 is TGTGCCAGCAGCACATATCCAGGGAACTATGGCTACACCTTC. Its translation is CASSTYPGNYGYTF.

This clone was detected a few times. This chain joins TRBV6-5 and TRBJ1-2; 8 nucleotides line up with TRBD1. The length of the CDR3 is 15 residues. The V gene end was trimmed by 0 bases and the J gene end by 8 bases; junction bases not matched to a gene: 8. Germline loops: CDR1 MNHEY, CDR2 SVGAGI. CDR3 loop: CASSYSSGGERGYTF. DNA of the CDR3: TGTGCCAGCAGTTACTCTTCAGGGGGCGAAAGAGGCTACACCTTC.